This T cell receptor beta chain was recorded in a study of vaccination and CD4 T cells after COVID-19 (dated by TCRdb to 2022 to 2024). About the study as a whole: SARS-CoV-2 positivity had been established in the convalescent patients by nasal swab PCR, and mild disease was recorded in about 9 of these patients and severe disease in one. The convalescent cohort included six males and four females, with two Hispanic individuals, seven Caucasians, two Asians and one multiracial person. Participants received two doses of either the Pfizer-BioNTech BNT162b2 vaccine (n=8) or the Moderna mRNA-1273 vaccine (n=2). Post-COVID blood samples from convalescent patients were collected a median of about 100 days after diagnosis, with a range of 35 to 161 days. Post-vaccine blood samples were taken a median of 72 days after the second vaccine dose, with a range of about 13 to 250 days. Overlapping spike peptide pools from SARS-CoV-2 and from the common cold coronaviruses HCoV-NL63, HCoV-OC43 and HCoV-229E were used as culture stimuli. Control cultures used a CEFX viral epitope pool as positive control, an HIV-1 Nef peptide pool as negative control, or no peptide. In 10 COVID-19 convalescent patients and a handful of infection-naive healthy vaccine recipients, researchers compared the spike-specific CD4+ TCR repertoire from before mRNA vaccination with the repertoire from after. What the work shows at the level of the full study, not this receptor alone: Of the vaccine-specific clones in convalescent patients, 304 of 307, or nearly all, reacted only to SARS-CoV-2 spike and did not cross-react with common cold coronaviruses. Relatively few convalescent patients were included in the study, and early timepoints after natural infection were not analyzed. An increase in the median number of SARS-CoV-2-reactive clonotypes from 21 after infection to 38 after vaccination was observed, but the change was not found to be significant. Among the post-vaccine SARS-CoV-2-reactive clones in convalescent patients, a median 86.3% showed up only after vaccination, which suggests vaccine-specific priming.

The label giving this sample's treatment or condition can be read as: 10-day PBMC culture with coronavirus spike peptide pools or control peptides (ViraFEST assay). The study used the ViraFEST assay, which expanded antigen-specific T cells with peptide pools and then identified expanded clonotypes by TCR sequencing. The positive SARS-CoV-2 PCR tests of the convalescent patients were dated from March to December 2020, before the Alpha, Beta and Delta variants emerged in the United States. PBMCs were cultured at around 2 million per well in IMDM supplemented with approximately 5% human AB serum and 10 IU/ml IL-2, with roughly 10 ug/ml peptide pools added. On days 3 and 7, half of the culture medium was replaced with fresh IL-2-containing medium. Once the cells had been in culture for 10 days, the EasySep CD4+ T cell isolation kit was used to isolate CD4+ T cells by negative selection. PBMCs were separated from whole blood using Ficoll-Paque Plus gradient centrifugation and then either used fresh or cryopreserved at -140C. In general, triplicate wells were set up for every culture condition.

The CDR3 runs 14 residues from the cysteine to the phenylalanine. The sequence is cut down to CDR3 DNA, 42 bases in frame from base 1. Per the germline V gene (reference sequence), DFQATT is the CDR1 and SNEGSKA is the CDR2. Unmatched junction bases come to 5, with V trimmed by 4 bases and J by 1 base. Preparation of the library involved PCR. DNA from cultured CD4+ T cells underwent TCR sequencing with the Oncomine TCR Beta short-read assay at the Johns Hopkins FTIC core. Genomic DNA was extracted from the cultured CD4+ T cells with the QIAamp micro DNA kit. Oncomine TCR Beta libraries made from cultured CD4+ T cells were pooled using unique dual indexes and sequenced on an Illumina iSeq 100. As for the original processing: Non-productive sequences were removed, and CDR3s that did not start with C, did not end with F or W, or were shorter than 7 amino acids were discarded. Antigen-specific clonotypes were identified with the MANAFEST web application by comparing peptide-stimulated wells with reference and other culture wells. For a clone to be called positive, the clone needed an FDR below 0.05, an odds ratio above 5, and a productive frequency above 0.1% in at least two of three replicate wells. Cross-reactive clonotypes were defined as significantly expanded in both SARS-CoV-2 spike wells and at least one common cold coronavirus spike condition. Using R version 3.6.1, CDR3 homology was evaluated through Levenshtein distances (stringdist) along with unrooted phylogenetic trees (ape). TCRdb's own reprocessing of the public reads used fastp at Q25 and MiXCR and kept productive beta chains. Records with the same CDR3 protein are collapsed into one entry carrying the most frequent genes and DNA. TCRdb, not the original authors, processed these V and J calls. Here the sample has about 19,000 distinct CDR3 sequences; roughly 31% occur a single time. More than 12% of the sample comes from the top ten.

This clonotype is assessed as medium-sized (0.01 to 0.1%). Its specific antigen is unknown. Per-nucleotide qualities are absent, and no much larger clonotype sits a single base away. This sequence was found in a human donor with COVID-19. The rearranged segments are TRBV20-1 and TRBJ1-1; TRBD1 fits 8 bases in the junction. Sequencing was done on a sample of cultured CD4+ T cells from blood. The DNA is TGCAGTGCTACTGGACAGGGATGGAACACTGAAGCTTTCTTT. Protein translation: CSATGQGWNTEAFF.